The 2 T cell receptor beta chains given below trace back to one sample, sequenced in a study of blood T cell repertoires in COVID-19. Clones were sequenced by immunoSEQ multiplex PCR, and TCRdb holds only the in-frame ones, with some missing. The sample consists of under 450,000 clones, about nine tenths of them appearing once. What was sequenced was peripheral blood. The receptor set was obtained from a middle-aged woman with COVID-19, enrolled during active disease.

This clone was counted only a few times. The chain recombines TRBV4-1 with TRBJ2-6; no clear D gene. Germline loops: CDR1 MGHRA, CDR2 YSYEKL. V lost 5 bases and J 4 bases, leaving 9 bases between the germline ends. CDR3 length: 14 residues. As DNA, the CDR3 is TGCGCCAGCAGCGAGACTCCCGGGGCCAACGTCCTGACTTTC. Its protein is CASSETPGANVLTF.

The chain joins TRBV5-1 to TRBJ2-5; 8 bases align to TRBD2. The V gene end was trimmed by 3 bases and the J gene end by 2 bases; junction bases not matched to a gene: 15. CDR3 length equals 18 residues. Germline lookup yields CDR1 SGHRS and CDR2 YFSETQ. This CDR3 is CASSSALSAGGRQETQYF. In DNA form, the CDR3 reads TGCGCCAGCAGCTCGGCACTTTCGGCGGGAGGTAGGCAAGAGACCCAGTACTTC.